These T cell receptor beta chains were read from a single sample in a study of cytomegalovirus exposure and HLA in healthy donors. The method was immunoSEQ multiplex PCR; TCRdb's version includes in-frame clones alone and lacks a portion of them. Here the sample spans 150,000 to 200,000 clones, 79% being singletons. The specimen was PBMCs. The receptors were gathered from a woman between 45 and 60 years old in good health and CMV-seronegative. Each CDR3 is given with its conserved first and last residue. D genes are given only for firm matches. Clone sizes are given selectively: once, few, many, or a class where the clone is expanded.

v_call: TRBV4-3; clone_size: NA; d_call: NA; j_call: TRBJ1-3; cdr3_aa: CASSQTNTIYF; cdr3_nt: TGCGCCAGCAGCCAAACTAACACCATATATTTT
v_call: TRBV6-6; clone_size: few; d_call: NA; j_call: TRBJ2-3; cdr3_aa: CASSYGFSPTDTQYF; cdr3_nt: TGTGCCAGCAGTTACGGCTTCAGTCCCACAGATACGCAGTATTTT
v_call: TRBV6-5; clone_size: NA; d_call: NA; j_call: TRBJ2-7; cdr3_aa: CASRLFGRSYEQYF; cdr3_nt: TGTGCCAGCAGACTCTTTGGTCGGTCCTACGAGCAGTACTTC
v_call: TRBV7-9; clone_size: NA; d_call: NA; j_call: TRBJ2-1; cdr3_aa: CSSSPRGGRGSNEQFF; cdr3_nt: TGTTCCAGCAGCCCGAGGGGGGGAAGAGGGTCCAATGAGCAGTTCTTC
v_call: TRBV10-2; clone_size: few; d_call: NA; j_call: TRBJ1-1; cdr3_aa: CASSERAGKAFF; cdr3_nt: TGCGCCAGCAGTGAGCGGGCAGGGAAAGCTTTCTTT
v_call: TRBV5-4; clone_size: NA; d_call: NA; j_call: TRBJ1-2; cdr3_aa: CASSLAPGLNYGYTF; cdr3_nt: TGTGCCAGCAGCTTGGCCCCGGGACTGAACTATGGCTACACCTTC
v_call: TRBV2; clone_size: NA; d_call: TRBD1; j_call: TRBJ2-5; cdr3_aa: CASRPGTGGRVGTQYF; cdr3_nt: TGTGCCAGCAGACCCGGGACAGGAGGTCGAGTCGGGACCCAGTACTTC
v_call: TRBV5-1; clone_size: NA; d_call: TRBD2; j_call: TRBJ2-1; cdr3_aa: CASRGEGSYNEQFF; cdr3_nt: TGCGCCAGCAGGGGGGAGGGCTCCTACAATGAGCAGTTCTTC
v_call: TRBV18; clone_size: NA; d_call: NA; j_call: TRBJ1-1; cdr3_aa: CASSPAPTPNTEAFF; cdr3_nt: TGTGCCAGCTCACCCGCACCGACTCCGAACACTGAAGCTTTCTTT
v_call: TRBV27; clone_size: few; d_call: TRBD1; j_call: TRBJ1-2; cdr3_aa: CASSFTGTGTNGYTF; cdr3_nt: TGTGCCAGCAGTTTCACCGGGACAGGGACCAATGGCTACACCTTC
v_call: TRBV18; clone_size: once; d_call: TRBD1; j_call: TRBJ1-6; cdr3_aa: CASSPAGQGTGSPLHF; cdr3_nt: TGTGCCAGCTCACCTGCGGGACAGGGGACGGGTTCACCCCTCCACTTT
v_call: TRBV6-5; clone_size: NA; d_call: NA; j_call: TRBJ1-1; cdr3_aa: CASILGGNTEAFF; cdr3_nt: TGTGCCAGCATCCTTGGAGGGAACACTGAAGCTTTCTTT
v_call: TRBV5-1; clone_size: few; d_call: TRBD1; j_call: TRBJ2-7; cdr3_aa: CASSFRQGDYEQYF; cdr3_nt: TGCGCCAGCAGCTTCAGACAGGGCGACTACGAGCAGTACTTC
v_call: TRBV7-2; clone_size: once; d_call: NA; j_call: TRBJ2-1; cdr3_aa: CASSLLSSYNEQFF; cdr3_nt: TGTGCCAGCAGCTTACTCTCTTCCTACAATGAGCAGTTCTTC
v_call: TRBV6-1; clone_size: NA; d_call: TRBD1; j_call: TRBJ2-5; cdr3_aa: CASSMGDRDETQYF; cdr3_nt: TGTGCCAGCAGTATGGGGGACAGGGATGAGACCCAGTACTTC
v_call: TRBV27; clone_size: NA; d_call: NA; j_call: TRBJ2-3; cdr3_aa: CASSLWSGDTQYF; cdr3_nt: TGTGCCAGCAGTTTATGGTCGGGGGATACGCAGTATTTT
v_call: TRBV5-4; clone_size: once; d_call: TRBD1; j_call: TRBJ1-3; cdr3_aa: CASSLEMGQGAENTIYF; cdr3_nt: TGTGCCAGCAGCTTGGAAATGGGACAGGGGGCGGAAAACACCATATATTTT
v_call: TRBV18; clone_size: NA; d_call: NA; j_call: TRBJ1-5; cdr3_aa: CASSPTPARAETQHF; cdr3_nt: TGTGCCAGCTCACCTACTCCGGCCAGGGCTGAAACCCAGCATTTT
v_call: TRBV6-1; clone_size: few; d_call: NA; j_call: TRBJ1-1; cdr3_aa: CASRTGNAEAFF; cdr3_nt: TGTGCCAGCAGGACAGGTAACGCTGAAGCTTTCTTT
v_call: TRBV28; clone_size: NA; d_call: TRBD1; j_call: TRBJ2-2; cdr3_aa: CASSTDRKSTGELFF; cdr3_nt: TGTGCCAGCAGCACGGACAGGAAATCTACCGGGGAGCTGTTTTTT
v_call: TRBV7-9; clone_size: NA; d_call: NA; j_call: TRBJ2-1; cdr3_aa: CASSLAGALLNEQFF; cdr3_nt: TGTGCCAGCAGCTTAGCGGGAGCCCTTTTGAATGAGCAGTTCTTC
v_call: TRBV29-1; clone_size: NA; d_call: NA; j_call: TRBJ2-1; cdr3_aa: CSASGWEDLYNEQFF; cdr3_nt: TGCAGCGCCTCTGGTTGGGAGGACCTCTACAATGAGCAGTTCTTC
v_call: TRBV7-2; clone_size: NA; d_call: NA; j_call: TRBJ2-1; cdr3_aa: CASSLANYNEQFF; cdr3_nt: TGTGCCAGCAGCTTAGCTAACTACAATGAGCAGTTCTTC
v_call: TRBV27; clone_size: NA; d_call: TRBD1; j_call: TRBJ2-7; cdr3_aa: CASSFHRGVAEQYF; cdr3_nt: TGTGCCAGCAGTTTCCACAGGGGTGTTGCCGAGCAGTACTTC
v_call: TRBV28; clone_size: NA; d_call: NA; j_call: TRBJ1-1; cdr3_aa: CASSPPSGRTEAFF; cdr3_nt: TGTGCCAGCAGTCCCCCGAGCGGACGCACTGAAGCTTTCTTT
v_call: TRBV9; clone_size: NA; d_call: NA; j_call: TRBJ1-1; cdr3_aa: CASSALTGRTEAFF; cdr3_nt: TGTGCCAGCAGCGCCCTTACAGGGAGAACTGAAGCTTTCTTT
v_call: TRBV10-2; clone_size: NA; d_call: NA; j_call: TRBJ1-4; cdr3_aa: CASSEFLTREKLFF; cdr3_nt: TGCGCCAGCAGTGAGTTTTTGACAAGGGAAAAACTGTTTTTT
v_call: TRBV5-4; clone_size: NA; d_call: NA; j_call: TRBJ2-7; cdr3_aa: CASSSGQQYEQYF; cdr3_nt: TGTGCCAGCAGCTCCGGACAGCAATACGAGCAGTACTTC
v_call: TRBV19; clone_size: NA; d_call: NA; j_call: TRBJ1-2; cdr3_aa: CASSRYGRNYGYTF; cdr3_nt: TGTGCCAGTAGCAGATATGGGCGTAACTATGGCTACACCTTC
v_call: TRBV4-1; clone_size: few; d_call: NA; j_call: TRBJ1-5; cdr3_aa: CASSQEGAPQHF; cdr3_nt: TGCGCCAGCAGCCAAGAAGGGGCGCCCCAGCATTTT
v_call: TRBV19; clone_size: NA; d_call: NA; j_call: TRBJ2-1; cdr3_aa: CASSNGLRNEQFF; cdr3_nt: TGTGCCAGTAGTAACGGACTAAGAAATGAGCAGTTCTTC
v_call: TRBV4-3; clone_size: NA; d_call: TRBD2; j_call: TRBJ2-7; cdr3_aa: CASSQGASGSYEQYF; cdr3_nt: TGCGCCAGCAGCCAAGGGGCTAGCGGGAGTTACGAGCAGTACTTC
v_call: TRBV29-1; clone_size: NA; d_call: NA; j_call: TRBJ1-1; cdr3_aa: CSVTSTSGGTEAFF; cdr3_nt: TGCAGCGTCACCTCTACCAGTGGCGGCACTGAAGCTTTCTTT
v_call: TRBV27; clone_size: NA; d_call: TRBD2; j_call: TRBJ2-3; cdr3_aa: CASSRKRGSGDTQYF; cdr3_nt: TGTGCCAGCAGTCGCAAGCGGGGGTCAGGAGATACGCAGTATTTT
v_call: TRBV7-9; clone_size: NA; d_call: NA; j_call: TRBJ1-3; cdr3_aa: CASSLPPRFGNTIYF; cdr3_nt: TGTGCCAGCAGCCTCCCCCCTAGGTTCGGAAACACCATATATTTT
v_call: TRBV27; clone_size: NA; d_call: TRBD1; j_call: TRBJ1-6; cdr3_aa: CASRDRPYNSPLHF; cdr3_nt: TGTGCCAGCCGGGACAGACCCTATAATTCACCCCTCCACTTT
v_call: TRBV2; clone_size: NA; d_call: TRBD1; j_call: TRBJ1-5; cdr3_aa: CASSLEGARGNQPQHF; cdr3_nt: TGTGCCAGCAGTCTGGAGGGGGCCCGTGGCAATCAGCCCCAGCATTTT
v_call: TRBV29-1; clone_size: few; d_call: TRBD2; j_call: TRBJ2-2; cdr3_aa: CSVEDLLDTSGRSRTGELFF; cdr3_nt: TGCAGCGTTGAAGATTTATTAGACACTAGCGGGAGGAGTAGGACCGGGGAGCTGTTTTTT
v_call: TRBV7-2; clone_size: NA; d_call: NA; j_call: TRBJ1-2; cdr3_aa: CASSLDPTRGNYGYTF; cdr3_nt: TGTGCCAGCAGCTTAGACCCCACAAGGGGTAACTATGGCTACACCTTC
v_call: TRBV25-1; clone_size: few; d_call: TRBD2; j_call: TRBJ2-1; cdr3_aa: CASSGWEGSYNEQFF; cdr3_nt: TGTGCCAGCAGTGGGTGGGAGGGCTCCTACAATGAGCAGTTCTTC
v_call: TRBV7-9; clone_size: NA; d_call: TRBD1; j_call: TRBJ2-3; cdr3_aa: CASSGTGATDTQYF; cdr3_nt: TGTGCCAGCAGCGGGACAGGGGCCACAGATACGCAGTATTTT
v_call: TRBV28; clone_size: NA; d_call: NA; j_call: TRBJ2-3; cdr3_aa: CASSFAVPSDTDTQYF; cdr3_nt: TGTGCCAGCAGTTTTGCAGTACCATCAGACACAGATACGCAGTATTTT
v_call: TRBV2; clone_size: NA; d_call: NA; j_call: TRBJ2-6; cdr3_aa: CASSYTGANVLTF; cdr3_nt: TGTGCCAGCAGTTATACTGGGGCCAACGTCCTGACTTTC
v_call: TRBV5-1; clone_size: few; d_call: TRBD2; j_call: TRBJ2-7; cdr3_aa: CASSSGLAGVSYEQYF; cdr3_nt: TGCGCCAGCAGCTCCGGGCTAGCGGGGGTCTCCTACGAGCAGTACTTC
v_call: TRBV7-6; clone_size: NA; d_call: TRBD1; j_call: TRBJ2-4; cdr3_aa: CASSSKAGTGANIQYF; cdr3_nt: TGTGCCAGCAGCTCTAAGGCCGGGACAGGGGCGAACATTCAGTACTTC
v_call: TRBV10-2; clone_size: once; d_call: NA; j_call: TRBJ1-3; cdr3_aa: CASNQGAGNTIYF; cdr3_nt: TGCGCCAGCAATCAGGGTGCTGGAAACACCATATATTTT
v_call: TRBV9; clone_size: NA; d_call: NA; j_call: TRBJ2-3; cdr3_aa: CASSVDGGAVTDTQYF; cdr3_nt: TGTGCCAGCAGCGTAGACGGGGGAGCGGTCACAGATACGCAGTATTTT
v_call: TRBV7-2; clone_size: NA; d_call: NA; j_call: TRBJ2-4; cdr3_aa: CASSPGGGGKNIQYF; cdr3_nt: TGTGCCAGCAGCCCCGGGGGTGGGGGCAAAAACATTCAGTACTTC
v_call: TRBV6-1; clone_size: NA; d_call: TRBD2; j_call: TRBJ2-1; cdr3_aa: CASRLAVANNEQFF; cdr3_nt: TGTGCCAGCCGCCTAGCGGTTGCCAACAATGAGCAGTTCTTC